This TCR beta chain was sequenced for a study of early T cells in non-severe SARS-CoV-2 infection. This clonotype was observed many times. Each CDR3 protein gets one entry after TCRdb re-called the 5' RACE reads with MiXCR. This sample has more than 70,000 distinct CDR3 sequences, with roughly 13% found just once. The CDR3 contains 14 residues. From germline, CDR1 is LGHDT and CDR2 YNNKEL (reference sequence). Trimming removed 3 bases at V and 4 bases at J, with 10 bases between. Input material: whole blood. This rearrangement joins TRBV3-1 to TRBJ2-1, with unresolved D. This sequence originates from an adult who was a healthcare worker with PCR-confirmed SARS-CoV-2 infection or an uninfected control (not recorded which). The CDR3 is CASSHGLEYNEQFF. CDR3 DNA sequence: TGTGCCAGCAGCCACGGGCTAGAATACAATGAGCAGTTCTTC.